The rows below give T cell receptor beta chains drawn from one sample of a study of HIV-infected patients and healthy controls. TCRdb fed the 5' RACE reads into MiXCR, producing one record per CDR3 protein. The table includes 15,000 or so distinct CDR3 sequences, roughly 7.7% detected once. Sequencing was carried out using blood. The receptors originated from an adult in good health. Both conserved end residues are part of each CDR3. Fields, in order: D gene, J gene, V gene, clone size, CDR3 protein, CDR3 DNA. A D gene is named only where the DNA matches it firmly. Size is omitted from some rows. Given values are once, few, many or a class for expanded clones.

D: .
J: TRBJ2-1
V: TRBV5-1
size: many
CDR3: CASSPPSREQFF
DNA: TGCGCCAGCAGCCCACCCTCCAGGGAGCAGTTCTTC

D: .
J: TRBJ2-3
V: TRBV2
size: few
CDR3: CGTAGGAPGTVTDTQYF
DNA: TGTGGGACGGCGGGAGGCGCTCCCGGGACAGTCACAGATACGCAGTATTTT

D: .
J: TRBJ2-7
V: TRBV14
size: many
CDR3: CASSQELVGEQYF
DNA: TGTGCCAGCAGCCAAGAGTTGGTCGGCGAGCAGTACTTC

D: TRBD1
J: TRBJ1-5
V: TRBV12-3/TRBV12-4
size: many
CDR3: CASSSQGAGQPQHF
DNA: TGTGCCAGCAGTTCACAGGGGGCAGGGCAGCCCCAGCATTTT

D: .
J: TRBJ1-5
V: TRBV2
size: many
CDR3: CASTEQGRGQPQHF
DNA: TGTGCCAGCACGGAACAGGGCCGGGGTCAGCCCCAGCATTTT

D: .
J: TRBJ1-2
V: TRBV12-3/TRBV12-4
size: many
CDR3: CASSPEVRANYGYTF
DNA: TGTGCCAGCAGCCCAGAGGTTCGAGCTAACTATGGCTACACCTTC

D: .
J: TRBJ1-1
V: TRBV7-2
size: medium-sized
CDR3: CASSLADTMNTEAFF
DNA: TGTGCCAGCAGCTTAGCTGACACTATGAACACTGAAGCTTTCTTT

D: .
J: TRBJ2-2
V: TRBV19
size: .
CDR3: CASSSWETGELFF
DNA: TGTGCCAGTAGCTCGTGGGAGACCGGGGAGCTGTTTTTT

D: .
J: TRBJ2-6
V: TRBV7-9
size: .
CDR3: CASSLQGPIGANVLTF
DNA: TGTGCCAGCAGCTTACAGGGGCCAATTGGGGCCAACGTCCTGACTTTC

D: .
J: TRBJ1-2
V: TRBV5-5
size: many
CDR3: CASSFPGSYGYTF
DNA: TGTGCCAGCAGCTTCCCAGGGAGCTATGGCTACACCTTC

D: TRBD1
J: TRBJ1-3
V: TRBV7-2
size: .
CDR3: CASSLDRGPTIYF
DNA: TGTGCCAGCAGCCTGGACAGGGGGCCAACCATATATTTT

D: .
J: TRBJ1-1
V: TRBV14
size: many
CDR3: CASSRGINTEAFF
DNA: TGTGCCAGCAGCCGCGGGATAAACACTGAAGCTTTCTTT

D: .
J: TRBJ1-3
V: TRBV27
size: many
CDR3: CASSLRGPSAGNTIYF
DNA: TGTGCCAGCAGTTTGCGGGGACCGTCGGCTGGAAACACCATATATTTT

D: TRBD1
J: TRBJ1-5
V: TRBV20-1
size: medium-sized
CDR3: CSASPTGGGQPQHF
DNA: TGCAGTGCTAGTCCGACAGGGGGCGGCCAGCCCCAGCATTTT

D: TRBD1
J: TRBJ1-1
V: TRBV9
size: medium-sized
CDR3: CASSTTGLTEAFF
DNA: TGTGCCAGCAGCACGACAGGGTTGACTGAAGCTTTCTTT

D: .
J: TRBJ2-5
V: TRBV30
size: many
CDR3: CAWRPSGGGTQYF
DNA: TGTGCCTGGAGACCAAGCGGAGGCGGGACCCAGTACTTC

D: .
J: TRBJ1-1
V: TRBV19
size: many
CDR3: CASSLVPTAMNTEAFF
DNA: TGTGCCAGTAGTTTAGTCCCGACAGCTATGAACACTGAAGCTTTCTTT

D: TRBD2
J: TRBJ2-1
V: TRBV20-1
size: medium-sized
CDR3: CSARDPKRENNEQFF
DNA: TGCAGTGCTAGAGATCCAAAGCGGGAGAACAATGAGCAGTTCTTC

D: .
J: TRBJ2-3
V: TRBV4-1
size: medium-sized
CDR3: CASSQVERFTDTQYF
DNA: TGCGCCAGCAGCCAAGTGGAACGGTTCACAGATACGCAGTATTTT

D: .
J: TRBJ2-7
V: TRBV28
size: medium-sized
CDR3: CASRVRSDQQYF
DNA: TGTGCCAGCAGGGTGCGGTCTGATCAGCAGTACTTC

D: TRBD1
J: TRBJ2-1
V: TRBV7-9
size: few
CDR3: CASSAGQGPYNEQFF
DNA: TGTGCCAGCAGCGCGGGACAGGGGCCCTACAATGAGCAGTTCTTC

D: .
J: TRBJ2-1
V: TRBV5-6
size: .
CDR3: CASSSLGDYNEQFF
DNA: TGTGCCAGCAGCTCCCTAGGAGACTACAATGAGCAGTTCTTC

D: .
J: TRBJ2-7
V: TRBV7-2
size: many
CDR3: CASSITPTVSYEQYF
DNA: TGTGCCAGCAGCATCACCCCGACAGTCTCCTACGAGCAGTACTTC